The text below deals with one TCR beta chain. Its target is not known. Treatment meaning: around 19 received Ad26.COV2.S at low or high dose, single or two shots; 5 received placebo; per-sample allocation not given. Repertoires come from day 63 after the first vaccine or placebo injection. The individual, an adult aged 18-55 years, was a donor in Boston. Participants' vaccine, an Ad26 vector, delivered Wuhan-strain SARS-CoV-2 spike. TCRdb's copy holds only in-frame clones and misses some; the assay was immunoSEQ multiplex PCR. The repertoire consists of about 350,000 clones, with around 88% occurring once and the leading ten covering around a tenth. This record comes from a study of Ad26.COV2.S vaccination and SARS-CoV-2 variants. Across the study: Intramuscularly, Ad26.COV2.S was given either once or twice, 56 days apart. Broader study findings: While placebo recipients had lower spike-specific TCR breadth, vaccine recipients had more.

The sample in question was peripheral blood, obtained in a trial of Ad26.COV2.S vaccine versus placebo. This sequence originates from a person between 18 and 65 years old who received the Ad26.COV2.S COVID-19 vaccine or a placebo.

DNA for the CDR3: TGTGCCAGCAGCTTGTTACAGGGGGATGGCTACACCTTC. This codes for CASSLLQGDGYTF. The chain has TRBV5-8 and TRBJ1-2; 8 bases align to TRBD1. Losses at the gene ends were 1 base for V and 6 bases for J; bases not matched to a gene: 2. Germline CDR1 and CDR2: SGHTS and YDEGEE. The CDR3 is 13 amino acids.